The clone carrying this T cell receptor (beta chain) has at least ten counts. Synthesis of cDNA was accomplished via 5'RACE employing 10-nucleotide random UMIs. Over 170 million TCR-beta sequences from 15-18 subjects came out of each sequencing run. Using its own MiXCR run on the 5' RACE reads, TCRdb lists one record per CDR3 protein. This repertoire shows 20,000 to 30,000 distinct CDR3 sequences, 10% to 15% found once; its top ten account for about an eighth. This entry comes from a study of neurological immune-mediated disorders. Preparation of the unsorted libraries drew on 2 million PBMCs stored at -80 C. CDR3 length: 13 residues. The germline V and J ends were trimmed by 6 bases and 5 bases, with 13 bases remaining between them. CDR1 is SQVTM and CDR2 is ANQGSEA in the germline V gene.

The material sequenced was PBMCs. The clonotype comes from an older woman with HTLV-1-associated myelopathy (HAM/TSP). The chain combines TRBV29-1 with TRBJ2-2; a possible D gene is TRBD1 (6 bases). CDR3 sequence (DNA): TGCAGCGTGAATGAAGGGGGAACCGGGGAGCTGTTTTTT. Protein: CSVNEGGTGELFF.